This T cell receptor beta chain is from a study of shared clonotypes between healthy human individuals. Overall study context: Researchers assigned three CD4 naive, three CD4 memory, two CD8 naive and one CD8 memory plate to each donor. The study, taken as a whole, reports: Large depth notwithstanding, sorted-subset sequencing proved incomplete by rarefaction.

The CDR3 extends over 14 amino acids. CDR1 and CDR2 from the germline V gene are LGHNA and YSLEER. V was pared by 0 bases and J by 8 bases, with 13 bases between. On this clone itself: The antigen remains unidentified.

Subsets obtained from CD4+ cells comprised CD45RA+ naive and CD45RA-negative memory cells. Clones were sequenced by immunoSEQ multiplex PCR, and TCRdb holds only the in-frame ones, with some missing. The data show 2,500,000 or so clones, with about 90% seen just once and roughly 0.34% held by the top ten. The rearrangement joins TRBV4-3 to TRBJ1-2; unclear D gene. Sequenced: naive CD4+ T cells from PBMCs. Subset of the sample: CD45RA+ positively selected. This clonotype originated in a man aged 18 to 29 in good health. Some clones in this sample may be carry-over from other donors' samples. The CDR3 DNA sequence: TGCGCCAGCAGCCAAGAAGGGCGGAAGGGCGGCTACACCTTC. Its translation: CASSQEGRKGGYTF.